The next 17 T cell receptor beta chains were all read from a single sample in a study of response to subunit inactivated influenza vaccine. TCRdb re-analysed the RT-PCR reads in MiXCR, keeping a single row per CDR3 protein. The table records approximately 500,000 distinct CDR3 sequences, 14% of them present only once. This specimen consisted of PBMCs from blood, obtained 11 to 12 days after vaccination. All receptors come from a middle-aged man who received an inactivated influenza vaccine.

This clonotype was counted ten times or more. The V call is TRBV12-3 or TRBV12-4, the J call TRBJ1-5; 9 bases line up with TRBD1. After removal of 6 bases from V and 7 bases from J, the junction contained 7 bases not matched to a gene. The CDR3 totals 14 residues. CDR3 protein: CASSQGQGYQPQHF. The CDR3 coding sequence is TGTGCCAGCAGCCAGGGACAGGGATACCAGCCCCAGCATTTT.

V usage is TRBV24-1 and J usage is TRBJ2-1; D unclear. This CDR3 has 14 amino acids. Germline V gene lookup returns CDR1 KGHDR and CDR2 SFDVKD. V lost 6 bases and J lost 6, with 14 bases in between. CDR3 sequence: CATSPRGPFNEQFF. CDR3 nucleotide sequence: TGTGCCACCAGTCCCCGTGGGCCCTTCAATGAGCAGTTCTTC.

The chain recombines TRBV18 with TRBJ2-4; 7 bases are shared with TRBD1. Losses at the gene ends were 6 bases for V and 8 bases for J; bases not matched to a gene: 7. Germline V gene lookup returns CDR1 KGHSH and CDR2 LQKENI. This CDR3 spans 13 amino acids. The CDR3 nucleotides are TGTGCCAGCTCGCCCGACAGGGTAGACATTCAGTACTTC. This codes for CASSPDRVDIQYF.

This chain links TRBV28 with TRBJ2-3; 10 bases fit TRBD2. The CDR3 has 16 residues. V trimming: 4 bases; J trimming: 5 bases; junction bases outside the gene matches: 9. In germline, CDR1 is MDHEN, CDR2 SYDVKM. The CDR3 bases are TGTGCCAGCAGTTACCTTAGCGGGAGGCGTCGAGATACGCAGTATTTT. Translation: CASSYLSGRRRDTQYF.

CDR3 sequence reads: CASSTSGLAGNEQFF. As DNA, the CDR3 is TGTGCCAGTAGTACCTCGGGACTAGCTGGCAATGAGCAGTTCTTC. The chain couples TRBV19 to TRBJ2-1; 9 bases match TRBD2. Germline V gene data show CDR1 as LNHDA and CDR2 as SQIVND (reference sequence). This CDR3 has 15 residues. V shed 4 bases, J shed 6 bases, and the junction held 7 bases outside the gene matches.

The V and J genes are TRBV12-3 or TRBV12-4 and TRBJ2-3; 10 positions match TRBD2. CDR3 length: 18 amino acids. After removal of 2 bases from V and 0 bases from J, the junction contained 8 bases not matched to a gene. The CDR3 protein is CASSLLASGGVSTDTQYF. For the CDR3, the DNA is TGTGCCAGCAGTTTATTGGCTAGCGGGGGCGTTAGCACAGATACGCAGTATTTT.

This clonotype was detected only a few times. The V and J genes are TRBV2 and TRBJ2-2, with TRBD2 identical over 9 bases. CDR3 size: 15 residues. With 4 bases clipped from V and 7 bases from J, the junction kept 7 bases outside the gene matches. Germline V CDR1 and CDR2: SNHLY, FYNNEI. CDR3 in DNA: TGTGCCAGCAGTGCCCAGCGGGGGGCCAACGGGGAGCTGTTTTTT. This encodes CASSAQRGANGELFF.

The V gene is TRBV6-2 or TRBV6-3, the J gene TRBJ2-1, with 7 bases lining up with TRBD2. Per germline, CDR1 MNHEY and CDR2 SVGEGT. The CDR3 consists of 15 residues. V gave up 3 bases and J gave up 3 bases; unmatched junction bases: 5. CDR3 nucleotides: TGTGCCAGCAGTTATGAGCGGGGTGACTACAATGAGCAGTTCTTC. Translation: CASSYERGDYNEQFF.

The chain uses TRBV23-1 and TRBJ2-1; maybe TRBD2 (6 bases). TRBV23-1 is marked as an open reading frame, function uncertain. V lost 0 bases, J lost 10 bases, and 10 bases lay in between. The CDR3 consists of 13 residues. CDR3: CASSQSGGIEQFF. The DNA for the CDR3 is TGCGCCAGCAGTCAATCGGGCGGGATCGAGCAGTTCTTC.

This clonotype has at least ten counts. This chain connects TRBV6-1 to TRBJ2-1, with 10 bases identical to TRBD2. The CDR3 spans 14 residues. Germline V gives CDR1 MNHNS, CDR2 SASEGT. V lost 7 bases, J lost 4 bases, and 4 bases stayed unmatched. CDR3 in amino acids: CASTRAGGYNEQFF. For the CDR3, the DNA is TGTGCCAGCACCAGAGCGGGAGGGTACAATGAGCAGTTCTTC.

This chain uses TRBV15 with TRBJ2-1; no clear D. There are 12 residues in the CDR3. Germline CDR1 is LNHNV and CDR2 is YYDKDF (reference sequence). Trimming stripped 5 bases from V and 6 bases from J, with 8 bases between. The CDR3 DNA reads TGTGCCACCAGCGAAGTGAGCAATGAGCAGTTCTTC. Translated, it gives CATSEVSNEQFF.

This chain's CDR3 is CASSSARSRQETQYF. The CDR3 region has the DNA TGTGCCAGCAGTTCAGCTCGTAGCAGACAAGAGACCCAGTACTTC. The gene calls are TRBV11-2 and TRBJ2-5; D gene unclear. This CDR3 region has 15 residues. Germline V gene sequence: CDR1 SGHAT, CDR2 FQNNGV. V lost 6 bases, J lost 2 bases, and 16 bases lay in between.

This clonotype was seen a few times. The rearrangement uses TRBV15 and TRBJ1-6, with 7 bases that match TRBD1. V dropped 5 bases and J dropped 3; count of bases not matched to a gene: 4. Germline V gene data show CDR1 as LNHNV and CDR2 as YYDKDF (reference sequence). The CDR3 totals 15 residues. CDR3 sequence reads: CATSAQGGYNSPLHF. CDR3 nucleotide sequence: TGTGCCACCAGCGCCCAGGGGGGCTATAATTCACCCCTCCACTTT.

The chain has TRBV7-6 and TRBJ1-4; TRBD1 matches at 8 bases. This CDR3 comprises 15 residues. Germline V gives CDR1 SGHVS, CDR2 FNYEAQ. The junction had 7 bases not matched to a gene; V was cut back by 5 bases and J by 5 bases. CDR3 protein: CASSPTGAINEKLFF. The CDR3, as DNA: TGTGCCAGCAGCCCGACAGGGGCCATAAATGAAAAACTGTTTTTT.

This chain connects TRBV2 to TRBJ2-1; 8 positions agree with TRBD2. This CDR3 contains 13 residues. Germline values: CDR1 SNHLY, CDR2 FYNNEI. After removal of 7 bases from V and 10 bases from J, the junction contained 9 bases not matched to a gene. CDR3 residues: CASITAGEAEQFF. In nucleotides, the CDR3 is TGTGCCAGCATAACAGCGGGGGAGGCGGAGCAGTTCTTC.

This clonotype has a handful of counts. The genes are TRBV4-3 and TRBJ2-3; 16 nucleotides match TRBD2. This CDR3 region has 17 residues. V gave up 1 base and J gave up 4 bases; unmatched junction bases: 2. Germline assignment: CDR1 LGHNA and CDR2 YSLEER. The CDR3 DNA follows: TGCGCCAGCAGCCAAGTGGGACTAGCGGGAGGGCCAGATACGCAGTATTTT. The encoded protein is CASSQVGLAGGPDTQYF.

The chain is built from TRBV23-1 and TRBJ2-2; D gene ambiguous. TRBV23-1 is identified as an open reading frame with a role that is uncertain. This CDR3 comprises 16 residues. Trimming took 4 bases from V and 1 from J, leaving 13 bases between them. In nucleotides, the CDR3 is TGCGCCAGCAGTCTAAGTGAAGGGAAGAACACCGGGGAGCTGTTTTTT. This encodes CASSLSEGKNTGELFF.